The 28 T cell receptor beta chains in this list originate from one sample, sequenced in a study of T-cell reconstitution after alpha-beta-depleted transplantation in children. Unique molecular identifiers were built into the TCRbeta library. TCRdb redid the calling of the PCR reads with MiXCR, one entry per CDR3 protein. Altogether around 670,000 distinct CDR3 sequences are present, around 12% being singletons, with the ten largest covering 0.75% to 0.85%. The sample here was PBMCs, taken before TCRalphabeta/CD19-depleted stem cell transplant. These receptors originate from a girl aged 2-10 years with congenital amegakaryocytic thrombocytopenia, due to receive a stem cell transplant.

This clonotype was seen more than once but under ten times. This chain joins TRBV2 and TRBJ2-1, with D possibly being TRBD2 (6 bases). The germline V gene encodes CDR1 SNHLY and CDR2 FYNNEI. The CDR3 consists of 15 residues. V dropped 8 bases and J dropped 4 bases, with 18 bases sitting between them. Here the CDR3 reads CASDILAHQYNEQFF. In DNA form, the CDR3 reads TGTGCCAGCGACATCCTAGCGCACCAATACAATGAGCAGTTCTTC.

The chain recombines TRBV18 with TRBJ1-6, with a possible D match to TRBD1 (6 bases). This CDR3 spans 15 amino acids. Germline loops: CDR1 KGHSH, CDR2 LQKENI. The ends were cut back, 3 bases at V and 5 bases at J, with 11 bases in the middle. In DNA, the CDR3 is TGTGCCAGCTCACCTGGACAGACTAATAATTCACCCCTCCACTTT. Translation gives CASSPGQTNNSPLHF.

The chain employs TRBV19 and TRBJ2-7; 8 nucleotides align to TRBD1. V shed 9 bases and J 6 bases; nucleotides not matched to a gene: 13. The CDR3 sequence is 14 residues long. Germline CDR1 is LNHDA and CDR2 is SQIVND (reference sequence). The CDR3 is CASKMRQGSAEQYF. CDR3 coding DNA: TGTGCCAGCAAAATGAGACAGGGGAGTGCCGAGCAGTACTTC.

The table lists this clonotype with a few counts. The chain couples TRBV12-3 or TRBV12-4 to TRBJ2-7; D remains unclear. Between the trimmed V and J ends, which lost 7 bases and 3 bases, there was a span of 16 bases. The CDR3 runs 14 residues. CDR3 sequence: CASTASWAIYEQYF. CDR3 sequence (DNA): TGTGCCAGCACCGCAAGCTGGGCGATCTACGAGCAGTACTTC.

This clonotype was recorded many times. V usage is TRBV15 and J usage is TRBJ1-5; D gene ambiguous. There are 14 residues in the CDR3. V gave up 0 bases and J gave up 3 bases, with 6 bases separating them. Germline values: CDR1 LNHNV, CDR2 YYDKDF (reference sequence). In nucleotides, the CDR3 is TGTGCCACCAGCAGAGACTTTGTCAATCAGCCCCAGCATTTT. Protein product: CATSRDFVNQPQHF.

CDR3 region: CASSQESLANNEQFF. The CDR3 DNA follows: TGTGCCAGCAGCCAAGAGAGCTTGGCAAACAATGAGCAGTTCTTC. The chain recombines TRBV3-1 with TRBJ2-1; D is uncertain. Germline CDR1 reads LGHDT; CDR2 reads YNNKEL (reference sequence). The CDR3 has 15 residues. V was cut by 0 bases and J by 5 bases, with 11 bases left in between.

The table lists this clonotype with many counts. This chain joins TRBV27 and TRBJ1-5, with a tentative D call TRBD1 (6 bases). Trimming cost V 8 bases and J 0 bases, with 14 bases left between them. CDR1 and CDR2 from the germline V gene are MNHEY and SMNVEV (reference sequence). This CDR3 region has 15 residues. The DNA of the CDR3 is TGTGCCAGCCGCATTGGACAGTATAGCAATCAGCCCCAGCATTTT. Amino acids: CASRIGQYSNQPQHF.

This clonotype was observed a handful of times. This chain connects TRBV7-9 to TRBJ2-5; the match to TRBD2 covers 10 bases. This CDR3 contains 15 residues. The junction had 13 bases not matched to a gene; V was cut back by 10 bases and J by 5 bases. Germline CDR1 SEHNR, CDR2 FQNEAQ (reference sequence). CDR3 bases: TGTGCCACCTTGATTCTAGCGGGAGCGATGGAGACCCAGTACTTC. It is translated as CATLILAGAMETQYF.

This clonotype was counted ten times or more. The chain couples TRBV6-2 or TRBV6-3 to TRBJ2-3; no reliable D call. V gave up 6 bases and J gave up 2 bases, with 12 bases separating them. Germline CDR1 is MNHEY and CDR2 is SVGEGT. The CDR3 loop spans 14 amino acids. Here the CDR3 reads CASSQDRFTDTQYF. The CDR3 nucleotides are TGTGCCAGCAGCCAGGACCGTTTCACAGATACGCAGTATTTT.

To note about this clonotype: This may come from a read error, since a much larger clone is one base off. The chain joins TRBV7-9 to TRBJ2-4; D is perhaps TRBD1 (6 bases). The germline V gene encodes CDR1 SEHNR and CDR2 FQNEAQ (reference sequence). The length of the CDR3 is 14 residues. Written as DNA, the CDR3 is TGTGCCAGCAGCTTCCAGGGGTACGGAAACATTCAGTCCTTC. Its translation: CASSFQGYGNIQSF.

The chain combines TRBV5-1 with TRBJ2-7; the match to TRBD1 covers 8 bases. V was clipped by 4 bases and J by 3 bases; unmatched bases: 6. The CDR3 runs to 14 residues. From germline, CDR1 is SGHRS and CDR2 YFSETQ. CDR3 coding DNA: TGCGCCAGCAGCCGGGGACAGGAGGTCTACGAGCAGTACTTC. This gives the protein CASSRGQEVYEQYF.

This sequence joins TRBV5-1 and TRBJ2-1; TRBD1 matches at 8 bases. Trimming at V came to 4 bases and at J to 1 base, leaving 7 bases not matched to a gene. There are 16 residues in the CDR3. Germline values: CDR1 SGHRS, CDR2 YFSETQ. CDR3 nucleotide sequence: TGCGCCAGCAGCAACCTACAGGGGGGTTCCTACAATGAGCAGTTCTTC. It codes for CASSNLQGGSYNEQFF.

This clonotype was counted ten times or more. This rearrangement joins TRBV5-1 to TRBJ2-3; TRBD2 is a possible D gene (6 bases). Trimming removed 1 base at V and 2 bases at J, with 14 bases between. The CDR3 loop spans 16 amino acids. Germline CDR1 reads SGHRS; CDR2 reads YFSETQ. CDR3 residues: CASSLRSSEYTDTQYF. The CDR3 DNA reads TGCGCCAGCAGCTTGCGGTCTAGCGAATACACAGATACGCAGTATTTT.

A single count supports this clonotype. The chain combines TRBV7-2 with TRBJ1-1, with 9 nucleotides matching TRBD1. The CDR3 is made up of 15 amino acids. The V gene end was trimmed by 3 bases and the J gene end by 4 bases; junction bases not matched to a gene: 6. From germline, CDR1 is SGHTA and CDR2 FQGNSA. CDR3 in amino acids: CASSLTGTGITEAFF. Written as DNA, the CDR3 is TGTGCCAGCAGCTTGACCGGGACAGGGATCACTGAAGCTTTCTTT.

This clonotype was seen a few times. This rearrangement joins TRBV7-9 to TRBJ2-5, with 10 bases matching TRBD2. The CDR3 spans 17 residues. CDR1 is SEHNR, CDR2 FQNEAQ, per germline (reference sequence). The V segment lost 2 bases and the J segment 5 bases; nucleotides outside the gene matches: 11. The CDR3 nucleotides read TGTGCCAGCAGCTTAAGGCCTAGCGGGAGATTCGGGGAGACCCAGTACTTC. It specifies CASSLRPSGRFGETQYF.

The chain carries TRBV20-1 and TRBJ2-5; D may match TRBD1 or TRBD2 (5 bases each). The CDR3 has 13 residues. Germline values: CDR1 DFQATT, CDR2 SNEGSKA (reference sequence). Trimming took off 4 bases at V and 2 bases at J, with 11 bases between the two ends. DNA for the CDR3: TGCAGTGCTAAGTGGGGACCTCAAGAGACCCAGTACTTC. It encodes CSAKWGPQETQYF.

This chain joins TRBV15 and TRBJ2-5; D might be TRBD2 (5 bases). The CDR3 totals 14 residues. Germline values: CDR1 LNHNV, CDR2 YYDKDF (reference sequence). Trimming took off 0 bases at V and 4 bases at J, with 9 bases between the two ends. The CDR3 spells CATSREIEGETQYF. The CDR3 nucleotides are TGTGCCACCAGCAGAGAGATTGAGGGAGAGACCCAGTACTTC.

This clonotype showed up many times. The CDR3 DNA is TGCAGTGCTAGAGAGGTACAGGGGAGGGACATTCAGTACTTC. It specifies CSAREVQGRDIQYF. The rearrangement uses TRBV20-1 and TRBJ2-4, with D perhaps matching TRBD1 or TRBD2 (7 bases each). The CDR3 consists of 14 residues. Trimming pared 0 bases from V and 8 bases from J, leaving 14 bases between. Germline V gene data show CDR1 as DFQATT and CDR2 as SNEGSKA (reference sequence).

The chain combines TRBV14 with TRBJ2-3; D not resolved. Per the germline V gene, CDR1 is SGHDN and CDR2 is FVKESK. The V gene lost 0 bases and the J gene lost 1 base, with 11 bases spanning the gap. CDR3 length: 16 residues. The CDR3 sequence is CASSQDAPIRTDTQYF. The CDR3, as DNA: TGTGCCAGCAGCCAAGACGCGCCAATACGCACAGATACGCAGTATTTT.

DNA of the CDR3: TGCGCCAGCAGCTTGGCGAGCGGGTTCGTCACAGATACGCAGTATTTT. This encodes CASSLASGFVTDTQYF. The chain has TRBV5-1 and TRBJ2-3; D may be TRBD2 (6 bases). This CDR3 is built from 16 residues. CDR1 and CDR2 from the germline V gene are SGHRS and YFSETQ. V shed 0 bases and J shed 2 bases, with 13 bases lying between them.

This clonotype was found many times. The CDR3 coding sequence is TGTGCCAGCAGTTTTTTGCCCCAGGAAACTTACTATGGCTACACCTTC. This sequence encodes CASSFLPQETYYGYTF. This chain joins TRBV12-3 or TRBV12-4 and TRBJ1-2; no firm D call. The CDR3 contains 16 residues. Trimming pared 3 bases from V and 3 bases from J, leaving 17 bases between.

This clonotype was recorded many times. The chain couples TRBV5-1 to TRBJ2-2; D unresolved. This CDR3 contains 14 residues. The V gene lost 6 bases and the J gene lost 3 bases, with 12 bases spanning the gap. CDR1 is SGHRS, CDR2 YFSETQ, per germline. CDR3 protein: CASTGPPYTGELFF. The CDR3 coding sequence is TGCGCCAGCACAGGTCCCCCTTACACCGGGGAGCTGTTTTTT.

This clonotype was recorded at least ten times. The chain joins TRBV25-1 to TRBJ1-1; no definite D call. Trimming shortened V by 6 bases and J by 7 bases, and 9 bases separated the two germline ends. Looked up from germline, CDR1 is MGHDK and CDR2 is SYGVNS. CDR3 length: 11 residues. DNA for the CDR3: TGTGCCAGCAGGCAACAGTTTGAAGCTTTCTTT. This encodes CASRQQFEAFF.

This clonotype was counted at least ten times. The J gene is TRBJ2-5, the V gene TRBV10-3; TRBD2 matches at 7 bases. Germline values: CDR1 ENHRY, CDR2 SYGVKD. The CDR3 contains 17 residues. The J segment lost 5 bases and the V segment lost 2 bases, leaving 14 bases of the junction unmatched. The CDR3: CAISEPQTSTTGETQYF. Here the CDR3 DNA reads TGTGCCATCAGTGAGCCTCAGACTAGCACAACGGGGGAGACCCAGTACTTC.

At least ten counts were recorded for this clonotype. The CDR3 loop is CSARTSGRNEQFF. In DNA form, the CDR3 reads TGCAGTGCTAGGACTAGCGGGAGGAATGAGCAGTTCTTC. This chain connects TRBV20-1 to TRBJ2-1, with TRBD2 identical over 13 bases. The CDR3 is 13 residues long. Germline CDR1 reads DFQATT; CDR2 reads SNEGSKA (reference sequence). The J segment lost 7 bases and the V segment lost 3 bases, leaving 0 bases of the junction unmatched.

The chain uses TRBV5-1 and TRBJ2-7; D possibly corresponds to TRBD2 (6 bases). From germline, CDR1 is SGHRS and CDR2 YFSETQ. This CDR3 has 16 amino acids. V was cut by 0 bases and J by 4 bases, with 17 bases left in between. CDR3 bases: TGCGCCAGCAGCTTGGCCAGGGACCCCGGGGGTTACGAGCAGTACTTC. Amino acid sequence: CASSLARDPGGYEQYF. The entire variable domain, with the rest obtained from reference TRBV5-1 and TRBJ2-7, is as follows: KAGVTQTPRYLIKTRGQQVTLSCSPISGHRSVSWYQQTPGQGLQFLFEYFSETQRNKGNFPGRFSGRQFSNSRSEMNVSTLELGDSALYLCASSLARDPGGYEQYFGPGTRLTVT.

This clonotype was counted a few times. The V and J genes are TRBV20-1 and TRBJ2-1; no reliable D call. The CDR3 is made up of 12 amino acids. Germline-derived CDR1 and CDR2 are DFQATT and SNEGSKA (reference sequence). Trimming removed 6 bases at V and 5 bases at J, with 11 bases between. CDR3 loop: CSAKIENNEQFF. DNA of the CDR3: TGCAGTGCCAAAATCGAGAACAATGAGCAGTTCTTC.

In this sample, this clonotype turned up many times. This chain connects TRBV6-1 to TRBJ2-7; 9 nucleotides match TRBD1. The CDR3 loop spans 13 amino acids. Germline V gives CDR1 MNHNS, CDR2 SASEGT. Trimming at V came to 6 bases and at J to 3 bases, leaving 3 bases not matched to a gene. The CDR3 DNA reads as TGTGCCAGCAGCCGGGACAGGGACTACGAGCAGTACTTC. Translation: CASSRDRDYEQYF.